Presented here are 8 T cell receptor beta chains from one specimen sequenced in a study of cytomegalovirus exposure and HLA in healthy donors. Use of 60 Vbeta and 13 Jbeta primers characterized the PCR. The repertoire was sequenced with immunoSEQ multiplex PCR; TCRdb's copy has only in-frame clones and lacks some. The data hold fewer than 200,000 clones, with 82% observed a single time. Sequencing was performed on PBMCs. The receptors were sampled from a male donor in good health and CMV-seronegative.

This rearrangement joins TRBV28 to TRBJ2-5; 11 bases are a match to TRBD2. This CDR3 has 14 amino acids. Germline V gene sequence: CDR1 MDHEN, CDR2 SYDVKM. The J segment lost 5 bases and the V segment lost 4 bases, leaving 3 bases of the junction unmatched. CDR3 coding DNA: TGTGCCAGCAGTTCTAGCGGGAGGTGGGAGACCCAGTACTTC. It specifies CASSSSGRWETQYF.

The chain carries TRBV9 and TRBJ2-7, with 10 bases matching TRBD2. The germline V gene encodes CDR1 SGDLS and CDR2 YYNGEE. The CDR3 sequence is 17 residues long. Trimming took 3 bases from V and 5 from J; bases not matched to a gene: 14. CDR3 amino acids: CASSGGGKTSGFHEQYF. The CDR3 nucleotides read TGTGCCAGCAGCGGAGGGGGAAAGACTAGCGGGTTCCACGAGCAGTACTTC.

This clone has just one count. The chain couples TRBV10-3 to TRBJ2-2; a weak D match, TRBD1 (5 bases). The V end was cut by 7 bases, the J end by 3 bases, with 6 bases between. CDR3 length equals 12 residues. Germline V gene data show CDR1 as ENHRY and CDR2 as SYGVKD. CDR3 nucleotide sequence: TGTGCCATCATCAGGGACACCGGGGAGCTGTTTTTT. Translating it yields CAIIRDTGELFF.

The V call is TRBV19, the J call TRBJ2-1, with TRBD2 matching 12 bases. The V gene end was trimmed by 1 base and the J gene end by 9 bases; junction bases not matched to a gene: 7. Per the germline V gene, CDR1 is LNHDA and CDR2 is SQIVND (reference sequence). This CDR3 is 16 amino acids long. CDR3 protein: CASSIGGLAGGGEQFF. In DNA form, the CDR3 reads TGTGCCAGTAGTATAGGGGGGCTAGCGGGAGGGGGTGAGCAGTTCTTC. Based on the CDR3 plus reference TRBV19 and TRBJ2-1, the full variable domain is DGGITQSPKYLFRKEGQNVTLSCEQNLNHDAMYWYRQDPGQGLRLIYYSQIVNDFQKGDIAEGYSVSREKKESFPLTVTSAQKNPTAFYLCASSIGGLAGGGEQFFGPGTRLTVL.

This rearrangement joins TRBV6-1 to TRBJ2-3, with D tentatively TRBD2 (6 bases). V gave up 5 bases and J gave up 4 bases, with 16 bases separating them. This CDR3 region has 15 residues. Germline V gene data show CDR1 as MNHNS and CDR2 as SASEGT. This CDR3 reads CASSFQGRRADTQYF. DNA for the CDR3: TGTGCCAGCAGTTTTCAGGGACGGAGGGCAGATACGCAGTATTTT.

The DNA for the CDR3 is TGTGCCAGTAGTATTGGACAGGGGGATGAAAAACTGTTTTTT. Protein sequence: CASSIGQGDEKLFF. V gene TRBV19 combines with J gene TRBJ1-4; 10 nucleotides match TRBD1. The V gene's germline CDR1 is LNHDA and CDR2 SQIVND (reference sequence). The CDR3 has 14 amino acids. V dropped 3 bases and J dropped 6; count of bases not matched to a gene: 1.

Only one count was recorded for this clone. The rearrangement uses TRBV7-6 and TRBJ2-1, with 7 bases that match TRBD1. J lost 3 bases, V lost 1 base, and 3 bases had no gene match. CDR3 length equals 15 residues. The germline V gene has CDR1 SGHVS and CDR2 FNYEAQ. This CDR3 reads CASSLEGGSYNEQFF. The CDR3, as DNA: TGTGCCAGCAGCTTAGAAGGGGGCAGCTACAATGAGCAGTTCTTC. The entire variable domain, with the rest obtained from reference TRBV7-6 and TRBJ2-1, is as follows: GAGVSQSPRYKVTKRGQDVALRCDPISGHVSLYWYRQALGQGPEFLTYFNYEAQQDKSGLPNDRFSAERPEGSISTLTIQRTEQRDSAMYRCASSLEGGSYNEQFFGPGTRLTVL.

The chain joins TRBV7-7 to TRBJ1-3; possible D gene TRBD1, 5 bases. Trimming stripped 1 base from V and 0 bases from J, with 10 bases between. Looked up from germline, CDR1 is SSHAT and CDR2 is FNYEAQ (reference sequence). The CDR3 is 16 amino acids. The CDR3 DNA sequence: TGTGCCAGCAGCTTAGGTGGGGCCAGCTCTGGAAACACCATATATTTT. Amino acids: CASSLGGASSGNTIYF. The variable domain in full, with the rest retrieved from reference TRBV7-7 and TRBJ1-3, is GAGVSQSPRYKVTKRGQDVTLRCDPISSHATLYWYQQALGQGPEFLTYFNYEAQPDKSGLPSDRFSAERPEGSISTLTIQRTEQRDSAMYRCASSLGGASSGNTIYFGEGSWLTVV.